One sample yielded the 21 T cell receptor beta chains listed below, sequenced in a study of blood T cell repertoires in COVID-19. The method was immunoSEQ multiplex PCR; TCRdb's version includes in-frame clones alone and lacks a portion of them. The repertoire holds some 98,000 clones, with roughly four fifths as singletons. Sequenced material: peripheral blood. These receptors were obtained from an older man with acute or convalescent COVID-19.

The chain carries TRBV18 and TRBJ1-1; 7 bases are shared with TRBD1. The junction had 7 bases not matched to a gene; V was cut back by 2 bases and J by 7 bases. The germline V gene has CDR1 KGHSH and CDR2 LQKENI. CDR3 length: 14 residues. CDR3 sequence reads: CASSPTRQGFEAFF. The CDR3 DNA is TGTGCCAGCTCACCAACTCGACAGGGCTTTGAAGCTTTCTTT.

In nucleotides, the CDR3 is TGTGCCTGGAGTGCTTCCCTGGGGGGTGAAAAACTGTTTTTT. Residues: CAWSASLGGEKLFF. V gene TRBV30 combines with J gene TRBJ1-4, with D possibly being TRBD1 (5 bases). This CDR3 region has 14 residues. The germline gives CDR1 GTSNPN, CDR2 SVGIG (reference sequence). Trimming shortened V by 1 base and J by 7 bases, and 13 bases separated the two germline ends.

The V call is TRBV7-2, the J call TRBJ1-1, with D possibly being TRBD1 (6 bases). Trimming pared 1 base from V and 0 bases from J, leaving 9 bases between. The germline CDR1 and CDR2 sequences are SGHTA and FQGNSA. The CDR3 extends over 15 amino acids. In DNA form, the CDR3 reads TGTGCCAGCAGCTTAGGGGGGGGCTTGAACACTGAAGCTTTCTTT. It codes for CASSLGGGLNTEAFF.

V is TRBV2 and J is TRBJ1-3; weak D call: TRBD1 (6 bases). V was shortened by 6 bases and J by 0 bases, with 12 bases between the two germline ends. The length of the CDR3 is 15 residues. Germline V gene lookup returns CDR1 SNHLY and CDR2 FYNNEI. CDR3 sequence: CASRPTGPSGNTIYF. CDR3 DNA sequence: TGTGCCAGCAGGCCTACAGGGCCCTCTGGAAACACCATATATTTT. The full variable domain, with the rest looked up from reference TRBV2 and TRBJ1-3, is EPEVTQTPSHQVTQMGQEVILRCVPISNHLYFYWYRQILGQKVEFLVSFYNNEISEKSEIFDDQFSVERPDGSNFTLKIRSTKLEDSAMYFCASRPTGPSGNTIYFGEGSWLTVV.

This clone appeared a few times. The rearrangement joins TRBV28 to TRBJ2-3, with 9 bases matching TRBD2. The germline V gene has CDR1 MDHEN and CDR2 SYDVKM. The junction had 8 bases not matched to a gene; V was cut back by 5 bases and J by 2 bases. CDR3 length equals 16 residues. The CDR3 sequence is CASSPGLAIDTDTQYF. Written as DNA, the CDR3 is TGTGCCAGCAGTCCGGGACTAGCTATCGACACAGATACGCAGTATTTT.

The chain links TRBV7-3 to TRBJ2-1; 11 nucleotides line up with TRBD2. The germline V gene has CDR1 SGHTA and CDR2 FQGTGA. CDR3 length: 16 amino acids. V was clipped by 4 bases and J by 0 bases; unmatched bases: 2. CDR3 nucleotides: TGTGCCAGCAGCTCTCTAGCGGGAGGCTCCTACAATGAGCAGTTCTTC. Its translation: CASSSLAGGSYNEQFF.

This clone was seen a few times. V and J are TRBV30 and TRBJ2-7; the D is unclear. The germline V gene encodes CDR1 GTSNPN and CDR2 SVGIG (reference sequence). V lost 0 bases and J 3 bases, leaving 9 bases between the germline ends. There are 13 residues in the CDR3. Here the CDR3 reads CAWSVLSGYEQYF. The CDR3 DNA reads as TGTGCCTGGAGTGTTCTCTCGGGCTACGAGCAGTACTTC.

In its sample, this clone was seen once. One end of the junction varies from germline; a read error may be responsible. The genes are TRBV7-7 and TRBJ2-7; tentative D call: TRBD2 (7 bases). The CDR3 is 16 residues long. Germline V lookup: CDR1 SSHAT, CDR2 FNYEAQ (reference sequence). CDR3: CASTSGVGGCSYEQYF. In nucleotides, the CDR3 is TGTGCTAGCACTTCAGGGGTCGGGGGGTGCTCCTACGAGCAGTACTTC.

The rearrangement joins TRBV9 to TRBJ1-6, with 11 bases fitting TRBD1. This CDR3 contains 15 residues. V lost 4 bases and J lost 9; bases outside the gene matches: 6. Per the germline V gene, CDR1 is SGDLS and CDR2 is YYNGEE. Written as DNA, the CDR3 is TGTGCCAGCAGCCTAGGACAGGGGGCTAGTTCACCCCTCCACTTT. Encoded protein: CASSLGQGASSPLHF.

Notes on this clone: Different DNA sequences within this sample yield the same CDR3. V and J are TRBV7-9 and TRBJ2-3; D uncertain. Germline CDR1 SEHNR, CDR2 FQNEAQ (reference sequence). The CDR3 extends over 12 amino acids. V lost 4 bases, J lost 4 bases, and 6 bases lay in between. The CDR3 loop is CASSSSADTQYF. Written as DNA, the CDR3 is TGTGCCAGCAGCTCCTCGGCAGATACGCAGTATTTT.

This clone was detected only once. J is TRBJ1-2 and V is TRBV2; possibly TRBD1 for D (6 bases). V lost 7 bases to trimming and J lost 3 bases, with 15 bases between them. The length of the CDR3 is 14 residues. CDR1 and CDR2 from the germline V gene are SNHLY and FYNNEI. DNA of the CDR3: TGTGCCAGCATATGGGCAGGGGACGACTATGGCTACACCTTC. Translated: CASIWAGDDYGYTF.

The J gene is TRBJ2-1, the V gene TRBV4-3, with a tentative D call TRBD1 (5 bases). CDR3 length: 17 residues. The germline V and J ends were trimmed by 0 bases and 7 bases, with 19 bases remaining between them. CDR1 is LGHNA, CDR2 YSLEER, per germline. As DNA, the CDR3 is TGCGCCAGCAGCCAAGAAGGGGTCAGACAGACGAGTAATGAGCAGTTCTTC. Translated, it gives CASSQEGVRQTSNEQFF.

The chain is built from TRBV20-1 and TRBJ2-1; 8 nucleotides align to TRBD2. There are 17 residues in the CDR3. The trim removed 4 bases at V and 7 bases at J, leaving 18 bases unmatched. Germline CDR1 reads DFQATT; CDR2 reads SNEGSKA (reference sequence). The CDR3 DNA reads TGCAGTGCTAATGACATCGGAGCGGGAGTGGGACCTAATGAGCAGTTCTTC. Its translation is CSANDIGAGVGPNEQFF.

The chain links TRBV25-1 to TRBJ2-1; 11 bases are a match to TRBD2. V lost 5 bases, J lost 6 bases, and 15 bases stayed unmatched. CDR3 size: 18 residues. In germline, CDR1 is MGHDK, CDR2 SYGVNS. For the CDR3, the DNA is TGTGCCAGCAGTCGACTAGCGGGACGAGGAGGGGACGGCAATGAGCAGTTCTTC. Its translation: CASSRLAGRGGDGNEQFF.

The chain uses TRBV28 and TRBJ2-1, with 8 bases fitting TRBD2. This CDR3 has 14 residues. The J segment lost 6 bases and the V segment lost 9 bases, leaving 10 bases of the junction unmatched. CDR1 and CDR2 (germline): MDHEN, SYDVKM. The CDR3 sequence: CASNLLGTSNEQFF. The CDR3 DNA reads as TGTGCCAGTAACCTACTCGGGACTAGCAATGAGCAGTTCTTC.

CDR3 in DNA: TGTGCCAGCAGTTTCAGGGCCGAAAACATTCAGTACTTC. Encoded protein: CASSFRAENIQYF. The chain recombines TRBV27 with TRBJ2-4, with a possible D match to TRBD1 (5 bases). V was clipped by 3 bases and J by 5 bases, with 8 bases between them. The CDR3 length is 13 residues. The V gene's germline CDR1 is MNHEY and CDR2 SMNVEV (reference sequence).

The chain links TRBV27 to TRBJ2-1; 7 bases are a match to TRBD2. Germline V gene sequence: CDR1 MNHEY, CDR2 SMNVEV (reference sequence). The CDR3 length is 16 residues. Unmatched junction bases numbered 10, after V lost 5 bases and J lost 3 bases. CDR3 residues: CASSPPQRGNYNEQFF. DNA of the CDR3: TGTGCCAGCAGTCCTCCCCAGCGGGGAAACTACAATGAGCAGTTCTTC.

The gene calls are TRBV7-3 and TRBJ1-2, with D possibly being TRBD1 (6 bases). CDR1 SGHTA and CDR2 FQGTGA come from the germline V gene. V lost 5 bases and J lost 2, with 12 bases in between. This CDR3 has 14 residues. CDR3 in amino acids: CASSVGTTNYGYTF. DNA of the CDR3: TGTGCCAGCAGCGTAGGGACAACCAACTATGGCTACACCTTC.

The gene calls are TRBV28 and TRBJ1-2; 9 bases are shared with TRBD1. The CDR3 consists of 13 residues. V lost 6 bases and J lost 6; bases outside the gene matches: 5. Germline loops: CDR1 MDHEN, CDR2 SYDVKM. CDR3 residues: CASSPQGAHGYTF. The CDR3 nucleotides are TGTGCCAGCAGCCCACAGGGGGCGCATGGCTACACCTTC.

The genes are TRBV19 and TRBJ1-1, with 9 nucleotides matching TRBD1. The V segment lost 2 bases and the J segment 9 bases; nucleotides outside the gene matches: 7. This CDR3 has 14 amino acids. Germline V gene lookup returns CDR1 LNHDA and CDR2 SQIVND (reference sequence). The CDR3 here is CASSIIGTGSQAFF. The DNA for the CDR3 is TGTGCCAGTAGTATAATCGGGACAGGGTCGCAAGCTTTCTTT.

J is TRBJ2-1 and V is TRBV2; D perhaps matches TRBD2 (5 bases). Trimming cost V 5 bases and J 4 bases, with 9 bases left between them. Germline CDR1 and CDR2: SNHLY and FYNNEI. The CDR3 runs 13 residues. CDR3 bases: TGTGCCAGCAGTCCCGGGGTGTACAATGAGCAGTTCTTC. Translated, it gives CASSPGVYNEQFF. Looking up the rest from reference TRBV2 and TRBJ2-1 gives the full variable domain: EPEVTQTPSHQVTQMGQEVILRCVPISNHLYFYWYRQILGQKVEFLVSFYNNEISEKSEIFDDQFSVERPDGSNFTLKIRSTKLEDSAMYFCASSPGVYNEQFFGPGTRLTVL.